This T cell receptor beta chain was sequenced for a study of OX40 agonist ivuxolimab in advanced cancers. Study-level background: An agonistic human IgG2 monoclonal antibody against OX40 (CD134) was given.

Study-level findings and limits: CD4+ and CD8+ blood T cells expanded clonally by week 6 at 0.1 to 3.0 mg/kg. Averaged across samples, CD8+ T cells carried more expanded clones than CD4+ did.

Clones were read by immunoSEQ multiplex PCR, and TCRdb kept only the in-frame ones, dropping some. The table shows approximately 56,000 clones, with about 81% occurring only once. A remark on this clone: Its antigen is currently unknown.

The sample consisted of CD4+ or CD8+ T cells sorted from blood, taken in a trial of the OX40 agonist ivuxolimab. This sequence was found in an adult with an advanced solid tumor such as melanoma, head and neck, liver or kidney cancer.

The CDR3 DNA is TGTGCCAGCAGTGACCTCGGGACAGGGGGCGGAGTGGGTGGCTACACCTTC. This gives the protein CASSDLGTGGGVGGYTF. The chain uses TRBV6-1 and TRBJ1-2; 12 bases map to TRBD1. Germline trimming cut 3 bases from V and 7 bases from J; bases unmatched to any gene: 12. The CDR3 has 17 amino acids. Germline loops: CDR1 MNHNS, CDR2 SASEGT.